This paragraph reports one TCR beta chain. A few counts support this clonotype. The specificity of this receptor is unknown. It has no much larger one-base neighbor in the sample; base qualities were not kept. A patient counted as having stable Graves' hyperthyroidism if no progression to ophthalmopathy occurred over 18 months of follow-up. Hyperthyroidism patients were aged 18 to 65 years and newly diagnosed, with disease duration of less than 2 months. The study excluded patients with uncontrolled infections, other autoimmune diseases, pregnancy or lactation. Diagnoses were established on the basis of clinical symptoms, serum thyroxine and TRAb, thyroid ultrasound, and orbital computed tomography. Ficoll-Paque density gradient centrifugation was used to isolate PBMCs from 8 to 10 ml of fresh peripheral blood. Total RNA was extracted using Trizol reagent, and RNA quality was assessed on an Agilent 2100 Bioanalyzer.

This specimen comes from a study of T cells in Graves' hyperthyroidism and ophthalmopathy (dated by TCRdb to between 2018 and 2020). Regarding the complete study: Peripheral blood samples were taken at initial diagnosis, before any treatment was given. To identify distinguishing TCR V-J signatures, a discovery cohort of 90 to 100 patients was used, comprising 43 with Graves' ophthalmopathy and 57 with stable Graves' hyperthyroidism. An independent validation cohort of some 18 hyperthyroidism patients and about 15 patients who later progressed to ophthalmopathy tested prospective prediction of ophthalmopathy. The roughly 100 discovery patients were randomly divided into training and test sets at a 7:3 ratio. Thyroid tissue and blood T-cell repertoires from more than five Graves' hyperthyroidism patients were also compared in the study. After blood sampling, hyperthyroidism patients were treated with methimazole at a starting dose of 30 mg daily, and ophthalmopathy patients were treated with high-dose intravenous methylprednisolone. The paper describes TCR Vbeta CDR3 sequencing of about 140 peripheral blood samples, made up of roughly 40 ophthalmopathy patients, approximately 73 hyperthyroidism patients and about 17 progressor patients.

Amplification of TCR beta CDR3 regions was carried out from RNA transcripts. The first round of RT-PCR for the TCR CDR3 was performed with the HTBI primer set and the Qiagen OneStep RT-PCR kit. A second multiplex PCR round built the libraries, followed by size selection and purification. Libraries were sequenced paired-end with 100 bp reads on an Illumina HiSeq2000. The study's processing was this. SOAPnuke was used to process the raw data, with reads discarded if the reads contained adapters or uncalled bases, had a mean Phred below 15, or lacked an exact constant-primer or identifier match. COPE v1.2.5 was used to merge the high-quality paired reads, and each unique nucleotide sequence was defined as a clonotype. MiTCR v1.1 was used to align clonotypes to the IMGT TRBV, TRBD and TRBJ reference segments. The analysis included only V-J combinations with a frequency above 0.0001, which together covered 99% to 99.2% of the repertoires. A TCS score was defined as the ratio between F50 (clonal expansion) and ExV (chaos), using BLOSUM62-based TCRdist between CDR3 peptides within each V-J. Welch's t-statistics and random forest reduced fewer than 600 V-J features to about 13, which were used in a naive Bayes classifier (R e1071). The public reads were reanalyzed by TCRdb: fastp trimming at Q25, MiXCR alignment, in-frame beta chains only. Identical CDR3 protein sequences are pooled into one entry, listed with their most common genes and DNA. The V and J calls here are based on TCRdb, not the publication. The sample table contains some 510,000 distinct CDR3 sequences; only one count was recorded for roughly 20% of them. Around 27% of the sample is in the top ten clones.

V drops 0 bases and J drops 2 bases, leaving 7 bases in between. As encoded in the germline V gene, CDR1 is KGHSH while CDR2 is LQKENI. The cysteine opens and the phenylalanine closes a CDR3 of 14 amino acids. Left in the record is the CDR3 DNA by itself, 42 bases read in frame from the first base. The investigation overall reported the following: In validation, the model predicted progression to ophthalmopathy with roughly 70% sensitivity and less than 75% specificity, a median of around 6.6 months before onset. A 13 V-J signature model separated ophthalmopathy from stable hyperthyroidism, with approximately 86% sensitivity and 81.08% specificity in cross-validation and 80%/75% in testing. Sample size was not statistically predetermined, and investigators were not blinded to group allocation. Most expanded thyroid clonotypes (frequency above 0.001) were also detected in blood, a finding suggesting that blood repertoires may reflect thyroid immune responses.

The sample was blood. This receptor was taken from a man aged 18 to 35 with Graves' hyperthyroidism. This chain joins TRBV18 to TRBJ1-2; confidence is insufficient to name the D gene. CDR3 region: CASSPPNGNYGYTF. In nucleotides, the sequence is TGTGCCAGCTCACCACCAAACGGGAACTATGGCTACACCTTC.